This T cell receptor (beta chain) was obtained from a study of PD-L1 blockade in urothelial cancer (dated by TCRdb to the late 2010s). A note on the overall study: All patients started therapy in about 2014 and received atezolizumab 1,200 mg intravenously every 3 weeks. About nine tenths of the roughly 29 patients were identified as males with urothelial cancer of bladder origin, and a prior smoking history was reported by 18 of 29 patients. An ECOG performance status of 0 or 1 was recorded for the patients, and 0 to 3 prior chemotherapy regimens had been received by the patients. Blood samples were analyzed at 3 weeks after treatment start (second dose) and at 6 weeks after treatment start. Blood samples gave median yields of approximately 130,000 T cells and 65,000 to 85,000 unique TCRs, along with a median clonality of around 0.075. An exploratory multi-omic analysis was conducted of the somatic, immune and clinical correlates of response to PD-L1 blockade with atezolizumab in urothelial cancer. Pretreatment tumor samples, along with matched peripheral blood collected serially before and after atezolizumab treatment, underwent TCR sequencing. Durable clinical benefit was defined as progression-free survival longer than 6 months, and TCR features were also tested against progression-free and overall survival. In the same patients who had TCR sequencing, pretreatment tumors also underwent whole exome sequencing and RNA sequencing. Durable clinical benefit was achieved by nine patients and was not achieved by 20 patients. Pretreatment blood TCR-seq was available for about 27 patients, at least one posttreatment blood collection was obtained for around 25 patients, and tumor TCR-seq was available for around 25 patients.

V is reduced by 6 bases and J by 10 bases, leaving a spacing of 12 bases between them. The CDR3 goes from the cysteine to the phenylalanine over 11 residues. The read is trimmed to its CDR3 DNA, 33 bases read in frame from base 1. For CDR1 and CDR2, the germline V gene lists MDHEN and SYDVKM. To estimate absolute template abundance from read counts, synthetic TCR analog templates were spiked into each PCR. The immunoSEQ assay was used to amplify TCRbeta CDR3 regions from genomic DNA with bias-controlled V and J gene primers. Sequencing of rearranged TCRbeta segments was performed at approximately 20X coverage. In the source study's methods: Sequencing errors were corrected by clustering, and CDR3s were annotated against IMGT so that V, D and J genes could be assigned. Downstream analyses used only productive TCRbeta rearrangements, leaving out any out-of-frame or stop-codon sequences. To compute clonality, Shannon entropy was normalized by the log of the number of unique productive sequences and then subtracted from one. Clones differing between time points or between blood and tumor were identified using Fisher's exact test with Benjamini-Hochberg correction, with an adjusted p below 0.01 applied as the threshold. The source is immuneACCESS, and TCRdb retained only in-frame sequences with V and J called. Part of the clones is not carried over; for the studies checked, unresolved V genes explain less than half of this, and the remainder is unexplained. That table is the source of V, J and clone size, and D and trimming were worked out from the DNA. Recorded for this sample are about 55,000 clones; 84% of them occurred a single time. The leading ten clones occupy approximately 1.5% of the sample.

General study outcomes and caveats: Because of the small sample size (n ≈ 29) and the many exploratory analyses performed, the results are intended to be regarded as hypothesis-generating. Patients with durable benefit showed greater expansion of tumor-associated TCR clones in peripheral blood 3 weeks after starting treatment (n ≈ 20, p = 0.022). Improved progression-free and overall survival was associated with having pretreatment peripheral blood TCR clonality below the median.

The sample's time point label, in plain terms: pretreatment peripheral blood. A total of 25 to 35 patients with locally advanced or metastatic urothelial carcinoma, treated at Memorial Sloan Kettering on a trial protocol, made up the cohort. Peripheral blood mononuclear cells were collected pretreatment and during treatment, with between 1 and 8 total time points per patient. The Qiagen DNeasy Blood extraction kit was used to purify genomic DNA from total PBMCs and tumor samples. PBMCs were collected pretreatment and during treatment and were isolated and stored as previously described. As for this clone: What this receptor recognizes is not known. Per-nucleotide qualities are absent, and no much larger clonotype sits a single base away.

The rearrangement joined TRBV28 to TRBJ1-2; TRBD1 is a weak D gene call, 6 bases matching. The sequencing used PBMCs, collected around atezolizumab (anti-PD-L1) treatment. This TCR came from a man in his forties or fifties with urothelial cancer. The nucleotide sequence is TGTGCCAGCAGGGGGACACCTCCCTACACCTTC. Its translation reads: CASRGTPPYTF.